Following are 6 T cell receptor beta chains from one sample sequenced in a study of blood T cell repertoires in COVID-19. This table comes from immunoSEQ multiplex PCR, and its TCRdb copy is limited to in-frame clones, with some not included. The sample carries 150,000 or so clones, 75% to 90% recorded once. The sequenced sample consisted of peripheral blood. The receptors here all came from a woman aged 55-69 years with COVID-19, enrolled during active disease.

The V call is TRBV12-3 or TRBV12-4, the J call TRBJ1-2, with D unclear. V lost 6 bases, J lost 2 bases, and 7 bases lay in between. This CDR3 has 12 amino acids. CDR3 amino acids: CASREGNYGYTF. As DNA, the CDR3 is TGTGCCAGCAGGGAGGGAAACTATGGCTACACCTTC.

This sequence joins TRBV19 and TRBJ2-1; the match to TRBD2 covers 14 bases. The germline CDR1 and CDR2 sequences are LNHDA and SQIVND (reference sequence). This CDR3 is 16 amino acids long. The junction had 6 bases not matched to a gene; V was cut back by 4 bases and J by 7 bases. DNA of the CDR3: TGTGCCAGTAGTAGGAGGACTAGCGGGGGGCAGAATGAGCAGTTCTTC. Amino acid sequence: CASSRRTSGGQNEQFF.

The CDR3 region has the DNA TGCAGCGTTGAAAGGGCAGGAGGGGATGGAGCTTTCTTT. It codes for CSVERAGGDGAFF. The chain joins TRBV29-1 to TRBJ1-1; D may be TRBD1 (5 bases). This CDR3 comprises 13 residues. Deletions cut 2 bases from V and 10 bases from J, with 17 bases between. CDR1 and CDR2 (germline): SQVTM, ANQGSEA.

V is TRBV18 and J is TRBJ2-7, with D possibly being TRBD2 (6 bases). The ends were cut back, 0 bases at V and 7 bases at J, with 7 bases in the middle. Germline values: CDR1 KGHSH, CDR2 LQKENI. The CDR3 extends over 12 amino acids. The CDR3 bases are TGTGCCAGCTCACCACCGGAGGGAGAGCAGTACTTC. Its translation: CASSPPEGEQYF.

CDR3 in DNA: TGTGCCAGCTCACCCGGACAAGATTTCTACGAGCAGTACTTC. It encodes CASSPGQDFYEQYF. J is TRBJ2-7 and V is TRBV18; D might be TRBD1 (5 bases). Germline V gives CDR1 KGHSH, CDR2 LQKENI. The length of the CDR3 is 14 residues. V was trimmed by 3 bases and J by 3 bases, leaving 12 bases between them.

J is TRBJ2-5 and V is TRBV5-4, with 8 positions matching TRBD2. Looked up from germline, CDR1 is SGHNT and CDR2 is YYREEE (reference sequence). Germline trimming cut 1 base from V and 5 bases from J; bases unmatched to any gene: 13. The CDR3 is 17 amino acids. The CDR3 reads CASSLWYSGRPRETQYF. Written as DNA, the CDR3 is TGTGCCAGCAGCTTGTGGTACAGCGGGAGACCCAGGGAGACCCAGTACTTC.